The entry that follows covers one T cell receptor beta chain sequence. The antigen this receptor binds is unknown. Base-call qualities are not available, and no considerably larger clone is one nucleotide away. TCRbeta CDR3 regions were amplified from genomic DNA by means of the immunoSEQ Assay, a bias-controlled multiplex PCR. In the authors' own workflow: Nucleated cell counts per sample were estimated from amplification of reference gene primers within the assay. To quantify the absolute abundance of each unique TCRbeta CDR3 rearrangement, sequence reads were collapsed and filtered. Productive Simpson clonality was computed per sample as the square root of Simpson's diversity index over productive rearrangements. Not all clones reach the TCRdb copy of this immuneACCESS table, which keeps in-frame sequences only. Checked studies attribute under half of the gap to unresolved V genes and leave the rest unexplained. V, J and clone size are taken as reported in that table, and D and trimming were inferred from the DNA itself. This sample gives under 150,000 clones in total; roughly 84% of them show up just once. The leading ten clones occupy approximately 40% of the sample.

Collaborating institutions collected whole blood in K2EDTA tubes following their own protocols. For TCRbeta analysis, collaborator samples were shipped as frozen whole blood, as isolated PBMCs, or as DNA extracted from either sample type. The data derive from a study of blood T cell repertoires in COVID-19 (dated by TCRdb to the early 2020s). For the study in its entirety: The collaborator samples originated in the United States, Italy and Spain and spanned the acute and convalescent phases of COVID-19. The material from the prospective study consisted of cDNA or gDNA derived from T cells, B-cell-depleted T cells, or PBMCs. The dataset comprised deeply sampled blood TCRbeta repertoires from subjects exposed to, actively infected with, or recovered from COVID-19. The repertoires were released in a freely available public database intended as a resource for research on the immune response to SARS-CoV-2. Samples came from the ongoing ImmuneRACE study (first 160 participants) plus 1,254 subjects from 6 global collaborators. A de-identified subject ID, COVID-19 status, age in years and sex were almost always included in the sample metadata. Where HLA class I and class II types were available, the types were taken from metadata supplied by the sample provider, not from assay-based typing.

A distance of 24 bases separates the germline ends of V and J, which lose 1 base and 6 bases respectively. The cysteine opens and the phenylalanine closes a CDR3 of 17 amino acids. The entry retains the CDR3 DNA only, 51 bases that are in frame from base 1. From a lookup of the germline V gene (reference sequence), CDR1 and CDR2 are GTSNPN and SVGIG. On the study overall, not on this receptor specifically: The amount of clinical and demographic metadata varied by source and participant and was provided uncurated.

Sequenced sample: peripheral blood. This sequence originates from a human donor in a cohort sampled during active COVID-19. This chain joins TRBV30 to TRBJ1-2, and TRBD1 may be the D gene, going by 6 matching bases. The DNA sequence reads TGTGCCTGGAGTGGATTAGAGCCCCCCACAGGGCGAGATGGCTACACCTTC. Translated, it gives CAWSGLEPPTGRDGYTF.